Following are 7 T cell receptor beta chains from one sample sequenced in a study of T cells in Graves' hyperthyroidism and ophthalmopathy. From RNA transcripts, TCR beta CDR3 regions were amplified. A first-round RT-PCR of the TCR CDR3 used the HTBI primer set. Using its own MiXCR run on the multiplex PCR reads, TCRdb lists one record per CDR3 protein. The profile covers roughly 280,000 distinct CDR3 sequences, with roughly 22% appearing a single time and about 60% taken by the ten largest. The specimen sequenced was blood. Receptor source: a young man with Graves' ophthalmopathy.

The genes are TRBV28 and TRBJ2-4; 12 bases line up with TRBD2. This CDR3 is 16 amino acids long. The V and J ends lost 2 bases and 7 bases, in that order; junction bases with no gene match: 6. CDR1 MDHEN and CDR2 SYDVKM come from the germline V gene. CDR3 DNA: TGTGCCAGCAGTTTAATGGGTCTAGCGGGAGGGAACATTCAGTACTTC. Translation: CASSLMGLAGGNIQYF.

The chain joins TRBV20-1 to TRBJ2-6, with D tentatively TRBD1 or TRBD2 (5 bases each). CDR3 size: 16 residues. V lost 3 bases and J 3 bases, leaving 15 bases between the germline ends. CDR1 and CDR2 (germline): DFQATT, SNEGSKA (reference sequence). Written as DNA, the CDR3 is TGCAGTGCTAGGCACGGGGCTCGATATGGGGCCAACGTCCTGACTTTC. This gives the protein CSARHGARYGANVLTF.

This clonotype was seen at least ten times. The CDR3 is CASSLGGQEPQHF. CDR3 DNA: TGTGCCAGCTCACTCGGCGGACAGGAGCCCCAGCATTTT. The chain carries TRBV18 and TRBJ1-5, with TRBD1 matching 7 bases. The CDR3 totals 13 residues. Germline V gives CDR1 KGHSH, CDR2 LQKENI. With V trimmed by 4 bases and J by 8 bases, 5 bases remained unmatched. The full variable domain, its missing parts supplied by reference TRBV18 and TRBJ1-5, is NAGVMQNPRHLVRRRGQEARLRCSPMKGHSHVYWYRQLPEEGLKFMVYLQKENIIDESGMPKERFSAEFPKEGPSILRIQQVVRGDSAAYFCASSLGGQEPQHFGDGTRLSIL.

This clonotype was picked up a small number of times. The chain combines TRBV6-4 with TRBJ2-3; 8 bases fit TRBD2. The V and J ends lost 1 base and 4 bases, in that order; junction bases with no gene match: 4. Germline CDR1 is MRHNA and CDR2 is SNTAGT. CDR3 length: 15 amino acids. CDR3 in DNA: TGTGCCAGCAGTGACTTCGGACTAGCTTCAGATACGCAGTATTTT. This encodes CASSDFGLASDTQYF.

The sample holds many counts of this clonotype. This rearrangement joins TRBV3-1 to TRBJ2-5; TRBD1 agrees at 9 bases. Per the germline V gene, CDR1 is LGHDT and CDR2 is YNNKEL (reference sequence). Germline trimming cut 2 bases from V and 4 bases from J; bases unmatched to any gene: 5. CDR3 length equals 15 residues. The CDR3 sequence is CASSQPDRGSETQYF. CDR3 coding DNA: TGTGCCAGCAGCCAACCGGACAGGGGTTCAGAGACCCAGTACTTC.

This clonotype was counted between two and nine times. The J gene is TRBJ2-1, the V gene TRBV6-1; 9 bases line up with TRBD1. The V gene's germline CDR1 is MNHNS and CDR2 SASEGT. The CDR3 consists of 15 residues. V was clipped by 7 bases and J by 6 bases; unmatched bases: 10. DNA for the CDR3: TGTGCCAGCACCACGGGACAGGGTGTGAGCAATGAGCAGTTCTTC. This translates into CASTTGQGVSNEQFF.

As regards this clonotype: Being one base from a much bigger clone, this may be a read error. This chain joins TRBV7-9 and TRBJ2-2, with no clear D. Germline V gene sequence: CDR1 SEHNR, CDR2 FQNEAQ (reference sequence). V was trimmed by 3 bases and J by 4 bases, leaving 9 bases between them. CDR3 length: 14 amino acids. The CDR3 loop reads CASSFLPGTGELFF. The CDR3 DNA sequence: TGTGCCAGCAGCTTCCTGCCGGGCACCGGGGAGCTGTTTTTT.